These 8 T cell receptor beta chains came from one sample sequenced in a study of early T cells in non-severe SARS-CoV-2 infection. TCRdb redid the calling of the 5' RACE reads with MiXCR, one entry per CDR3 protein. Of over 45,000 distinct CDR3 sequences detected, around 6% appear once; the ten largest clones hold around 4.1%. Sequencing input: whole blood. The receptors shown here come from an adult who was a healthcare worker with PCR-confirmed SARS-CoV-2 infection or an uninfected control (not recorded which).

This clonotype was recorded many times. The rearrangement links TRBV10-3 to TRBJ1-1; maybe TRBD1 (5 bases). The CDR3 extends over 16 amino acids. V lost 6 bases and J lost 0, with 17 bases in between. CDR1 ENHRY and CDR2 SYGVKD come from the germline V gene. The CDR3 bases are TGTGCCATCAGGTTTGGTCTAGGGGCTGTGAACACTGAAGCTTTCTTT. As protein: CAIRFGLGAVNTEAFF.

This clonotype was seen repeatedly, ten times or more. The chain recombines TRBV12-3 or TRBV12-4 with TRBJ1-2; D unclear. The CDR3 covers 11 residues. The ends were cut back, 4 bases at V and 8 bases at J, with 8 bases in the middle. CDR3 amino acids: CASSSSRGYTF. CDR3 sequence (DNA): TGTGCCAGCAGTTCATCGCGGGGCTACACCTTC.

This clonotype was recorded a few times. The rearrangement uses TRBV24-1 and TRBJ1-5; D remains unclear. The germline CDR1 and CDR2 sequences are KGHDR and SFDVKD. Trimming took 2 bases from V and 13 from J, leaving 11 bases between them. The CDR3 is made up of 12 amino acids. This CDR3 is CATSDSSRAQHF. The CDR3 DNA sequence: TGTGCCACCAGTGATTCTTCCCGGGCTCAGCATTTT.

Many counts were recorded for this clonotype. This chain uses TRBV6-2 or TRBV6-3 with TRBJ1-1; D is unclear. CDR1 MNHEY and CDR2 SVGEGT come from the germline V gene. V was cut by 6 bases and J by 10 bases, with 21 bases left in between. The CDR3 totals 14 residues. The CDR3 is CASSPPPGRARAFF. Written as DNA, the CDR3 is TGTGCCAGCAGCCCACCGCCGGGTAGGGCCCGAGCTTTCTTT.

This clonotype occurred many times. The J gene is TRBJ2-7, the V gene TRBV2, with unresolved D. The V and J ends lost 5 bases and 12 bases respectively, with 29 bases between them. Germline V gives CDR1 SNHLY, CDR2 FYNNEI. CDR3 length: 16 residues. CDR3 loop: CASSSGPTDLEPLRYF. In DNA, the CDR3 is TGTGCCAGCAGTTCCGGTCCTACGGACCTCGAGCCGTTGCGGTACTTC.

This clonotype was counted many times. DNA for the CDR3: TGTGCCACCCATTGGCATCGGGCATTCTCCTACGAGCAGTACTTC. This gives the protein CATHWHRAFSYEQYF. The V and J genes are TRBV24-1 and TRBJ2-7, with D unclear. The length of the CDR3 is 15 residues. CDR1 and CDR2 from the germline V gene are KGHDR and SFDVKD. V was trimmed by 9 bases and J by 0 bases, leaving 17 bases between them.

Ten or more counts support this clonotype. This chain uses TRBV20-1 with TRBJ2-4; the D gene is possibly TRBD2 (6 bases). Germline V CDR1 and CDR2: DFQATT, SNEGSKA (reference sequence). The CDR3 contains 13 residues. V lost 5 bases to trimming and J lost 3 bases, with 11 bases between them. CDR3 loop: CSAPSVNKNIQYF. The CDR3 coding sequence is TGCAGTGCTCCTAGCGTTAACAAAAACATTCAGTACTTC.

The chain joins TRBV12-3 or TRBV12-4 to TRBJ2-4; D gene ambiguous. This CDR3 region has 12 residues. V was pared by 6 bases and J by 6 bases, with 9 bases between. CDR3 amino acids: CASSPDGNIQYF. Here the CDR3 DNA reads TGTGCCAGCAGCCCGGACGGAAACATTCAGTACTTC.